This passage covers 18 T cell receptor beta chains from one sample sequenced in a study of OX40 agonist ivuxolimab in advanced cancers. The repertoire was sequenced with immunoSEQ multiplex PCR; TCRdb's copy has only in-frame clones and lacks some. The table lists tens of thousands of clones, 90% of them singletons, with 0.25% to 0.35% in the top ten. The sample consisted of CD4+ or CD8+ T cells sorted from blood, taken in a trial of the OX40 agonist ivuxolimab. The receptors shown here come from an adult with an advanced solid tumor such as melanoma, head and neck, liver or kidney cancer.

This sequence joins TRBV10-2 and TRBJ1-2; 9 nucleotides align to TRBD1. Germline V gene lookup returns CDR1 WSHSY and CDR2 SAAADI. The V segment lost 5 bases and the J segment 7 bases; nucleotides outside the gene matches: 5. The length of the CDR3 is 13 residues. DNA of the CDR3: TGCGCCAGCAGTCGGAAGGGACAGGGTGGCTACACCTTC. Translation gives CASSRKGQGGYTF.

This clone appeared a single time. V gene TRBV9 combines with J gene TRBJ1-3; no reliable D call. This CDR3 contains 13 residues. The V and J ends lost 7 bases and 8 bases respectively, with 16 bases between them. In germline, CDR1 is SGDLS, CDR2 YYNGEE. The CDR3 here is CASLGPKSDTIYF. Here the CDR3 DNA reads TGTGCCAGCCTGGGCCCCAAATCGGACACCATATATTTT.

V is TRBV19 and J is TRBJ1-4; TRBD1 is a possible D gene (5 bases). Trimming took 5 bases from V and 5 from J, leaving 15 bases between them. Germline V lookup: CDR1 LNHDA, CDR2 SQIVND (reference sequence). There are 15 residues in the CDR3. Here the CDR3 reads CASSRGYLPNEKLFF. CDR3 in DNA: TGTGCCAGTAGTCGGGGCTATCTACCCAATGAAAAACTGTTTTTT.

The chain has TRBV11-2 and TRBJ1-2; D is ambiguous. Trimming took off 6 bases at V and 3 bases at J, with 11 bases between the two ends. Germline loops: CDR1 SGHAT, CDR2 FQNNGV. CDR3 size: 13 residues. The CDR3: CASRRLEYYGYTF. CDR3 nucleotide sequence: TGTGCCAGCAGACGTTTAGAATACTATGGCTACACCTTC.

The CDR3 sequence is CASRAWDTSYEQYF. The CDR3, as DNA: TGTGCCAGTAGGGCGTGGGACACCAGCTACGAGCAGTACTTC. The chain combines TRBV19 with TRBJ2-7, with D perhaps TRBD1 (6 bases). This CDR3 comprises 14 residues. The V gene lost 6 bases and the J gene lost 3 bases, with 15 bases spanning the gap. Looked up from germline, CDR1 is LNHDA and CDR2 is SQIVND (reference sequence).

This rearrangement joins TRBV6-5 to TRBJ2-3, with 7 bases that match TRBD1. CDR3 size: 15 residues. Germline values: CDR1 MNHEY, CDR2 SVGAGI. V lost 10 bases to trimming and J lost 2 bases; unmatched junction nucleotides: 12. The CDR3 sequence: CATRGSTGITDTQYF. Here the CDR3 DNA reads TGTGCCACCCGGGGTTCGACAGGGATCACAGATACGCAGTATTTT.

This chain uses TRBV6-5 with TRBJ1-5, with 9 nucleotides matching TRBD1. This CDR3 spans 15 amino acids. Germline trimming cut 2 bases from V and 6 bases from J; bases unmatched to any gene: 5. CDR1 and CDR2 (germline): MNHEY, SVGAGI. The CDR3, as DNA: TGTGCCAGCAGTTACACAACAGGGGGCCGTCAGCCCCAGCATTTT. Translated, it gives CASSYTTGGRQPQHF.

This chain links TRBV15 with TRBJ2-2, with D unresolved. CDR1 and CDR2 from the germline V gene are LNHNV and YYDKDF (reference sequence). The CDR3 contains 17 residues. V was cut by 5 bases and J by 0 bases, with 16 bases left in between. CDR3 nucleotide sequence: TGTGCCACCAGCTACGGGCGGCCGGTACCGAACACCGGGGAGCTGTTTTTT. Its translation: CATSYGRPVPNTGELFF.

This clone occurred a few times. This sequence joins TRBV19 and TRBJ1-4, with D hard to call. Deletions cut 1 base from V and 5 bases from J, with 11 bases between. From germline, CDR1 is LNHDA and CDR2 SQIVND (reference sequence). The CDR3 runs 15 residues. CDR3 nucleotides: TGTGCCAGTAGTATAGGGGAGGCCGGCAATGAAAAACTGTTTTTT. Translating gives CASSIGEAGNEKLFF. Complete variable domain (other parts from reference TRBV19 and TRBJ1-4): DGGITQSPKYLFRKEGQNVTLSCEQNLNHDAMYWYRQDPGQGLRLIYYSQIVNDFQKGDIAEGYSVSREKKESFPLTVTSAQKNPTAFYLCASSIGEAGNEKLFFGSGTQLSVL.

The chain has TRBV15 and TRBJ2-3; D remains unclear. The CDR3 spans 14 residues. Trimming left V 0 bases short and J 1 base short, with 5 bases between. CDR1 and CDR2 from the germline V gene are LNHNV and YYDKDF (reference sequence). The CDR3 protein is CATSRDTGTDTQYF. The DNA for the CDR3 is TGTGCCACCAGCAGAGATACAGGCACAGATACGCAGTATTTT. Based on the CDR3 plus reference TRBV15 and TRBJ2-3, the full variable domain is DAMVIQNPRYQVTQFGKPVTLSCSQTLNHNVMYWYQQKSSQAPKLLFHYYDKDFNNEADTPDNFQSRRPNTSFCFLDIRSPGLGDTAMYLCATSRDTGTDTQYFGPGTRLTVL.

The chain couples TRBV10-3 to TRBJ1-4; maybe TRBD1 (5 bases). V was shortened by 3 bases and J by 7 bases, with 15 bases between the two germline ends. CDR1 and CDR2 (germline): ENHRY, SYGVKD. The CDR3 extends over 15 amino acids. CDR3 region: CAISDDEGRGEKLFF. The CDR3 region has the DNA TGTGCCATCAGTGATGATGAGGGGAGAGGTGAAAAACTGTTTTTT.

The gene calls are TRBV6-1 and TRBJ2-5, with 13 bases aligning to TRBD2. With 8 bases clipped from V and 5 bases from J, the junction kept 2 bases outside the gene matches. The germline gives CDR1 MNHNS, CDR2 SASEGT. The CDR3 sequence is 13 residues long. The CDR3 region has the DNA TGTGCCAGCCGACTAGCGGGGGGCGAGACCCAGTACTTC. Amino acids: CASRLAGGETQYF.

The V call is TRBV7-9, the J call TRBJ1-1, with TRBD1 matching over 7 bases. The CDR3 contains 14 residues. The V and J ends lost 2 bases and 4 bases, in that order; junction bases with no gene match: 4. Germline CDR1 is SEHNR and CDR2 is FQNEAQ (reference sequence). The CDR3 DNA sequence: TGTGCCAGCAGCTTAATGGAGGGGGCCACTGAAGCTTTCTTT. Encoded protein: CASSLMEGATEAFF.

The chain combines TRBV5-6 with TRBJ1-4; maybe TRBD1 (5 bases). V shed 4 bases and J shed 5 bases, with 15 bases lying between them. The germline CDR1 and CDR2 sequences are SGHDT and YYEEEE. The CDR3 runs 15 residues. CDR3 nucleotide sequence: TGTGCCAGCAGCCCGCGGGGGTTGGAAAATGAAAAACTGTTTTTT. Translation: CASSPRGLENEKLFF. The full variable domain, its missing parts supplied by reference TRBV5-6 and TRBJ1-4, is DAGVTQSPTHLIKTRGQQVTLRCSPKSGHDTVSWYQQALGQGPQFIFQYYEEEERQRGNFPDRFSGHQFPNYSSELNVNALLLGDSALYLCASSPRGLENEKLFFGSGTQLSVL.

The V gene is TRBV18, the J gene TRBJ2-5; no definite D call. V was trimmed by 5 bases and J by 1 base, leaving 8 bases between them. The CDR3 extends over 13 amino acids. Germline CDR1 KGHSH, CDR2 LQKENI. The CDR3 is CASSVYSQETQYF. The CDR3 nucleotides are TGTGCCAGCTCAGTATACAGCCAAGAGACCCAGTACTTC.

J is TRBJ1-1 and V is TRBV6-1; 7 bases match TRBD1. Germline V CDR1 and CDR2: MNHNS, SASEGT. The CDR3 extends over 14 amino acids. The trim removed 8 bases at V and 7 bases at J, leaving 13 bases unmatched. The CDR3 reads CASGSGGTEFEAFF. The CDR3, as DNA: TGTGCCAGCGGTAGCGGCGGGACAGAGTTTGAAGCTTTCTTT.

The chain couples TRBV7-8 to TRBJ1-2, with D unclear. The CDR3 has 14 residues. Per germline, CDR1 SGHVS and CDR2 FQNEAQ. V lost 2 bases and J 2 bases, leaving 9 bases between the germline ends. The CDR3 coding sequence is TGTGCCAGCAGCTTATTGCAACAAAACTATGGCTACACCTTC. Encoded protein: CASSLLQQNYGYTF.

The chain links TRBV19 to TRBJ1-5; TRBD1 aligns across 9 bases. The CDR3 spans 15 residues. The ends lost 5 bases at V and 3 bases at J; junction bases unmatched: 5. Per germline, CDR1 LNHDA and CDR2 SQIVND (reference sequence). The CDR3 sequence: CASSSRDRDNQPQHF. The CDR3 region has the DNA TGTGCCAGTAGTTCCCGGGACAGGGACAATCAGCCCCAGCATTTT.